This T cell receptor (beta chain) is drawn from a study of CD8+CD57+ T cells in acquired aplastic anemia. Patients included in sequencing had previously demonstrated CD8+CD57+ cell expansion by flow cytometry. Genomic DNA acted as the template from which TCR beta VDJ combination and CDR3 sequence profiling were carried out. TCRdb independently ran MiXCR on the reads; one entry per CDR3 protein. This sample yields about 160,000 distinct CDR3 sequences, of which about 50% are seen a single time; around a third belongs to the top ten. Germline CDR1 is ENHRY and CDR2 is SYGVKD. Germline trimming cut 1 base from V and 6 bases from J; bases unmatched to any gene: 0. The CDR3 loop spans 13 amino acids.

The chain combines TRBV10-3 with TRBJ1-2, with 9 nucleotides matching TRBD1. The sample taken for sequencing was sorted CD4+, CD8+, or CD8+CD57+ T cells (not recorded which) from PBMCs. The sequence was obtained from a human donor with aplastic anemia. The CDR3 sequence is CAISEWTGDGYTF. The DNA of the CDR3 is TGTGCCATCAGTGAGTGGACAGGGGATGGCTACACCTTC.